The 10 T cell receptor beta chains below come from one sample, sequenced in a study of blood T cell repertoires in COVID-19. The assay was immunoSEQ multiplex PCR, and TCRdb's table has in-frame clones only and misses some. The sample lists approximately 310,000 clones; 75% to 90% were seen once. Sequenced input: PBMCs or T cells enriched from blood (not recorded which). The receptors come from a man aged 30-40 years who had recovered from COVID-19.

CDR3 amino acids: CASRIQGAHQPQHF. CDR3 DNA: TGTGCCAGCCGCATACAGGGGGCTCATCAGCCCCAGCATTTT. The genes are TRBV19 and TRBJ1-5; TRBD1 aligns across 9 bases. Trimming at V came to 9 bases and at J to 5 bases, leaving 8 bases not matched to a gene. The germline CDR1 and CDR2 sequences are LNHDA and SQIVND (reference sequence). This CDR3 is built from 14 residues.

This chain links TRBV6-5 with TRBJ1-1; 10 bases fit TRBD1. V dropped 6 bases and J dropped 0; count of bases not matched to a gene: 1. The CDR3 covers 14 residues. The germline CDR1 and CDR2 sequences are MNHEY and SVGAGI. CDR3 loop: CASRDRGLNTEAFF. The CDR3 DNA reads TGTGCCAGCAGAGACAGGGGGCTGAACACTGAAGCTTTCTTT.

CDR3 nucleotides: TGTGCCAGCAGCCAATGGGACTACCGCAAGCAGTACTTC. Its protein product is CASSQWDYRKQYF. This chain connects TRBV14 to TRBJ2-7, with 7 bases lining up with TRBD2. V lost 2 bases, J lost 8 bases, and 6 bases stayed unmatched. Per the germline V gene, CDR1 is SGHDN and CDR2 is FVKESK. The CDR3 loop spans 13 amino acids.

Only one count was recorded for this clone. The chain joins TRBV5-6 to TRBJ1-2; TRBD1 might be the D (5 bases). Germline V gives CDR1 SGHDT, CDR2 YYEEEE. The CDR3 length is 17 residues. V was cut by 1 base and J by 6 bases, with 22 bases left in between. CDR3 nucleotides: TGTGCCAGCAGCTTGCAGGGCATGGGCTCAGGAAGGGATGGCTACACCTTC. This encodes CASSLQGMGSGRDGYTF. Combining the CDR3 with reference TRBV5-6 and TRBJ1-2 gives the whole variable domain DAGVTQSPTHLIKTRGQQVTLRCSPKSGHDTVSWYQQALGQGPQFIFQYYEEEERQRGNFPDRFSGHQFPNYSSELNVNALLLGDSALYLCASSLQGMGSGRDGYTFGSGTRLTVV.

This chain connects TRBV5-4 to TRBJ1-1; D possibly corresponds to TRBD1 (5 bases). Trimming cost V 1 base and J 3 bases, with 13 bases left between them. This CDR3 is 15 amino acids long. In germline, CDR1 is SGHNT, CDR2 YYREEE (reference sequence). CDR3 sequence reads: CASSLLWQGDTEAFF. The CDR3 nucleotides are TGTGCCAGCAGCTTGCTTTGGCAGGGCGACACTGAAGCTTTCTTT.

This chain connects TRBV10-2 to TRBJ2-1, with D unresolved. Looked up from germline, CDR1 is WSHSY and CDR2 is SAAADI. V lost 0 bases to trimming and J lost 4 bases, with 13 bases between them. This CDR3 region has 16 residues. The CDR3 loop reads CASSESIVRVYNEQFF. CDR3 sequence (DNA): TGCGCCAGCAGTGAGTCGATCGTTCGGGTTTACAATGAGCAGTTCTTC.

The chain joins TRBV5-6 to TRBJ1-2, with a tentative D call TRBD1 (5 bases). The CDR3 loop spans 15 amino acids. The germline V and J ends were trimmed by 5 bases and 7 bases, with 21 bases remaining between them. The V gene's germline CDR1 is SGHDT and CDR2 YYEEEE. The CDR3 sequence is CASSHDTQGFGGYTF. The CDR3 DNA reads TGTGCCAGCAGTCACGACACTCAGGGTTTCGGTGGCTACACCTTC.

This chain links TRBV6-5 with TRBJ2-1; TRBD1 matches 8 bases. The CDR3 runs 13 residues. The ends lost 4 bases at V and 7 bases at J; junction bases unmatched: 3. The V gene's germline CDR1 is MNHEY and CDR2 SVGAGI. This CDR3 reads CASSWDRRNEQFF. Written as DNA, the CDR3 is TGTGCCAGCAGTTGGGACAGGAGGAATGAGCAGTTCTTC.

The gene calls are TRBV12-3 or TRBV12-4 and TRBJ2-7; maybe TRBD1 (5 bases). Trimming shortened V by 6 bases and J by 6 bases, and 15 bases separated the two germline ends. This CDR3 is 13 amino acids long. DNA for the CDR3: TGTGCCAGCAGCCCAGGGTCCTGGAGCGAGCAGTACTTC. Its protein is CASSPGSWSEQYF.

CDR3 amino acids: CASSEMRQETQYF. The CDR3 nucleotides are TGCGCCAGCAGCGAGATGAGGCAAGAGACCCAGTACTTC. The gene calls are TRBV5-1 and TRBJ2-5; D remains ambiguous. The length of the CDR3 is 13 residues. CDR1 and CDR2 from the germline V gene are SGHRS and YFSETQ. Trimming took off 4 bases at V and 2 bases at J, with 9 bases between the two ends.